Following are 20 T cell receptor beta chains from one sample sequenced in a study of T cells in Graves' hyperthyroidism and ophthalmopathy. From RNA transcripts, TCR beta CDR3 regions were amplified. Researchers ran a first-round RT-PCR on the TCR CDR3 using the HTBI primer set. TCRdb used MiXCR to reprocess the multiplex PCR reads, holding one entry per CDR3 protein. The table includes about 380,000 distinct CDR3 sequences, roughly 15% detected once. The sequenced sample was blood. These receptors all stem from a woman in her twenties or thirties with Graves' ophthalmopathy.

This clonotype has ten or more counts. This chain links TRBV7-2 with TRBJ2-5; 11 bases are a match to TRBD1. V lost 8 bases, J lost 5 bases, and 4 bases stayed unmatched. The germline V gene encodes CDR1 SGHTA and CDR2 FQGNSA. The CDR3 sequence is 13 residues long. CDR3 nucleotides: TGTGCCAGCGGGACAGGGGGAAGGGAGACCCAGTACTTC. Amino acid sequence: CASGTGGRETQYF.

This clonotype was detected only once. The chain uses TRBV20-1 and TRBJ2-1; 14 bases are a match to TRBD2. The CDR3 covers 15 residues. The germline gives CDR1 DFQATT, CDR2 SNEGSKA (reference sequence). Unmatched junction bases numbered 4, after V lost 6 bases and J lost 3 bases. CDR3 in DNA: TGCAGTGCAACCGGGACTAGCGGGGGCTACAATGAGCAGTTCTTC. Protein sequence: CSATGTSGGYNEQFF.

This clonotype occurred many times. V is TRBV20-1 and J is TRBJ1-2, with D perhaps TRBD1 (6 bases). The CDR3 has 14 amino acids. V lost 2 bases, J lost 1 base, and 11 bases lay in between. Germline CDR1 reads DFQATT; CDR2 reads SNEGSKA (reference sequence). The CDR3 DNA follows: TGCAGTGCTAGAAACTGGGACATTAACTATGGCTACACCTTC. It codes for CSARNWDINYGYTF.

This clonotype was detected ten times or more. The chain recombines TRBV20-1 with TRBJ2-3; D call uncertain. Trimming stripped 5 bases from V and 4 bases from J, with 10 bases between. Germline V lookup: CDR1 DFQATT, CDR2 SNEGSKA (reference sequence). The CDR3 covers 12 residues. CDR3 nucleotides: TGCAGTGCTTCCGGAGCCCCAGATACGCAGTATTTT. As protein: CSASGAPDTQYF.

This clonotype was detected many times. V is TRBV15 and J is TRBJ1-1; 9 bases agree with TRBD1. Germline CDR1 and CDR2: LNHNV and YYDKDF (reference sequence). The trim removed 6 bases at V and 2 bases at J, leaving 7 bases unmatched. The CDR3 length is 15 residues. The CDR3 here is CATRQRQGVNTEAFF. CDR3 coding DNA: TGTGCCACCAGGCAGAGACAGGGGGTAAACACTGAAGCTTTCTTT.

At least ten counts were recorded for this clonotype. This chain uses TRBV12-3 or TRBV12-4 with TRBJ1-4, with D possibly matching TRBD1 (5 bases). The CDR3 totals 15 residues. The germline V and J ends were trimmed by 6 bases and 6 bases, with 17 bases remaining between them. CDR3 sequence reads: CASRGYGGTDEKLFF. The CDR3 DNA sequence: TGTGCCAGCAGGGGATATGGGGGAACGGATGAAAAACTGTTTTTT.

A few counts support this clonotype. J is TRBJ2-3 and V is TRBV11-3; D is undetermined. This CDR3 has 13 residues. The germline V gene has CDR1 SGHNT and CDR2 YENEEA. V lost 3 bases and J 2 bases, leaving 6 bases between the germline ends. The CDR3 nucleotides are TGTGCCAGCAGCTTTGTAAACACAGATACGCAGTATTTT. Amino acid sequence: CASSFVNTDTQYF.

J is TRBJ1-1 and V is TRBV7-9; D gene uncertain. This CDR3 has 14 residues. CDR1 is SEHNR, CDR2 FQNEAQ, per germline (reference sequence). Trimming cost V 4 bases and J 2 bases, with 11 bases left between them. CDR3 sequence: CASSSGLPNTEAFF. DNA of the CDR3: TGTGCCAGCAGCTCCGGGCTACCAAACACTGAAGCTTTCTTT.

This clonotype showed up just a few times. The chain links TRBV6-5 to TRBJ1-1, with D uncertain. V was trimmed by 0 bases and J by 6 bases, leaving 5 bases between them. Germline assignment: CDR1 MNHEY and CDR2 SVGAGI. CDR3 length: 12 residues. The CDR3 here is CASSYSAPEAFF. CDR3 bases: TGTGCCAGCAGTTACTCGGCCCCTGAAGCTTTCTTT.

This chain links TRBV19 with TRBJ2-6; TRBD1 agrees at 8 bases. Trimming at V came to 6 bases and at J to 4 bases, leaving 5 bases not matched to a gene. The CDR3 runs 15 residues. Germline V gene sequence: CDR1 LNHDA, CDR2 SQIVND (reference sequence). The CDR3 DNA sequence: TGTGCCAGTAGCCGACAGGGGACCGGGGCCAACGTCCTGACTTTC. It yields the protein CASSRQGTGANVLTF.

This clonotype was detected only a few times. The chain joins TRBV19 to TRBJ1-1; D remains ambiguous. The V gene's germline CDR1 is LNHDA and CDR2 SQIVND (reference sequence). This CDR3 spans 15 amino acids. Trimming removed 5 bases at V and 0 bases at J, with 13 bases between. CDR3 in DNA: TGTGCCAGTAGTCCGGAGAACCTCTTGAACACTGAAGCTTTCTTT. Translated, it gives CASSPENLLNTEAFF.

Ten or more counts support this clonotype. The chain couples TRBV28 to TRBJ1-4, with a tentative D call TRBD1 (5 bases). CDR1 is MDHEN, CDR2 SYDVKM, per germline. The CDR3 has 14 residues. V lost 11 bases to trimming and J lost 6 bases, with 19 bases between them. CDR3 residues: CASQTQGRHEKLFF. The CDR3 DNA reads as TGTGCCTCACAGACGCAGGGTAGGCATGAAAAACTGTTTTTT.

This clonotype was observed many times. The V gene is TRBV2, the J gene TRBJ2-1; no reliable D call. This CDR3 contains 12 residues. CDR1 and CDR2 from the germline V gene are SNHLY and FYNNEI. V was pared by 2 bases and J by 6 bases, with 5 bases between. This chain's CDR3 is CASSERINEQFF. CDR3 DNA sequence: TGTGCCAGCAGTGAAAGGATCAATGAGCAGTTCTTC.

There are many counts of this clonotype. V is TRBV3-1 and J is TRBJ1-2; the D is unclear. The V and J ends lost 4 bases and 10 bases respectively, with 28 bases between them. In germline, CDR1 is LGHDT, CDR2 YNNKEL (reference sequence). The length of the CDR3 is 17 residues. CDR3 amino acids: CASSLPWPYTNQWDYTF. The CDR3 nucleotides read TGTGCCAGCAGCCTCCCCTGGCCCTATACAAATCAATGGGACTACACCTTC. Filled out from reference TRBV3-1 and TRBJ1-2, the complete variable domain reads DTAVSQTPKYLVTQMGNDKSIKCEQNLGHDTMYWYKQDSKKFLKIMFSYNNKELIINETVPNRFSPKSPDKAHLNLHINSLELGDSAVYFCASSLPWPYTNQWDYTFGSGTRLTVV.

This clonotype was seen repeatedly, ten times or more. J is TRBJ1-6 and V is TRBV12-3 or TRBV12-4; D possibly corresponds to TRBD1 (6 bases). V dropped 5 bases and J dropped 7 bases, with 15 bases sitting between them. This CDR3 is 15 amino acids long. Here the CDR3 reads CASSPTGSVNSPLHF. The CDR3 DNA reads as TGTGCCAGCAGTCCTACAGGGTCCGTCAATTCACCCCTCCACTTT.

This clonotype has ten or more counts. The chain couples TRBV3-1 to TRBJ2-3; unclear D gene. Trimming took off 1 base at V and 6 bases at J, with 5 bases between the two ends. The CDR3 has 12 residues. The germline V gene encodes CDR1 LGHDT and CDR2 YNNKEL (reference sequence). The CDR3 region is CASSQVSDTQYF. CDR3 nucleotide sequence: TGTGCCAGCAGCCAAGTGAGTGATACGCAGTATTTT.

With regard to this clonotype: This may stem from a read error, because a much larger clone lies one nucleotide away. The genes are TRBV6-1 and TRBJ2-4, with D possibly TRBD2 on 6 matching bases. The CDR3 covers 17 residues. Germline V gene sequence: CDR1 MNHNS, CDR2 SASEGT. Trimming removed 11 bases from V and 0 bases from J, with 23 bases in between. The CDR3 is CAGQTGTEGIAKNIQYF. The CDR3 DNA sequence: TGTGCCGGCCAAACCGGGACGGAGGGGATAGCCAAAAACATTCAGTACTTC.

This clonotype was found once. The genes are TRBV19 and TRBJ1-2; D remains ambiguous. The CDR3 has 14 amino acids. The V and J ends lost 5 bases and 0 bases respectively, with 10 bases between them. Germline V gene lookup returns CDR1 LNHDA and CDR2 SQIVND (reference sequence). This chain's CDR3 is CASSPDTANYGYTF. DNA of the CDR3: TGTGCCAGTAGTCCAGACACAGCTAACTATGGCTACACCTTC.

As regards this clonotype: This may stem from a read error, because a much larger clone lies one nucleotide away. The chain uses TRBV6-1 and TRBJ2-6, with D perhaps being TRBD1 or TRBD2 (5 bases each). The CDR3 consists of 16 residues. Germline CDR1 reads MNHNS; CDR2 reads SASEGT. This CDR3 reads CARSEFSGTGANVLTF. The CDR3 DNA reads TGTGCCCGCAGTGAATTTTCAGGGACGGGGGCCAACGTCCTGACTTTC.

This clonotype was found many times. The CDR3 reads CATSDSDGARYEQYF. The CDR3 coding sequence is TGTGCCACCAGTGACTCAGACGGAGCCCGATACGAGCAGTACTTC. This sequence joins TRBV24-1 and TRBJ2-7; no clear D gene. Germline V gene sequence: CDR1 KGHDR, CDR2 SFDVKD. The CDR3 length is 15 residues. The V gene lost 4 bases and the J gene lost 4 bases, with 16 bases spanning the gap.